This passage covers 27 T cell receptor beta chains from one sample sequenced in a study of T cell responses to AZD1222 COVID-19 vaccine. Only in-frame clones appear in the TCRdb table, and some are missing; sequencing was by immunoSEQ multiplex PCR. The data show tens of thousands of clones, approximately 90% seen once. The specimen was peripheral blood, collected 28 days after the second AZD1222 dose. All receptors come from an adult who received the AZD1222 COVID-19 vaccine.

V and J are TRBV9 and TRBJ1-5; D possibly corresponds to TRBD1 (6 bases). CDR3 length: 15 residues. V lost 0 bases and J lost 3, with 10 bases in between. The germline gives CDR1 SGDLS, CDR2 YYNGEE. In DNA form, the CDR3 reads TGTGCCAGCAGCGTAGGATCGGGGGCCAATCAGCCCCAGCATTTT. Translating it yields CASSVGSGANQPQHF.

The DNA for the CDR3 is TGCGCCAGCAGGAGGCTGGCTACTACCTACGAGCAGTACGTC. Translation: CASRRLATTYEQYV. The chain has TRBV10-1 and TRBJ2-7; no reliable D call. V was shortened by 6 bases and J by 2 bases, with 14 bases between the two germline ends. Germline CDR1 reads WNHNN; CDR2 reads SYGVQD (reference sequence). The CDR3 has 14 residues.

Comments on this clone: This specimen includes other DNA sequences encoding the same CDR3. The gene calls are TRBV6-2 or TRBV6-3 and TRBJ1-1; D uncertain. This CDR3 region has 14 residues. Trimming pared 0 bases from V and 2 bases from J, leaving 7 bases between. Germline V gene data show CDR1 as MNHEY and CDR2 as SVGEGT. The CDR3 coding sequence is TGTGCCAGCAGTTACTCGCTGGGAAACACTGAAGCTTTCTTT. It translates to CASSYSLGNTEAFF.

This clone was observed a few times. The chain uses TRBV3-1 (or the pseudogene TRBV3-2) and TRBJ1-2; D uncertain. This CDR3 has 16 amino acids. Germline V CDR1 and CDR2: LGHDT, YNNKEL (reference sequence). The V end lost 5 bases, the J end lost 4 bases, and 20 bases lay between the germline ends. The CDR3 DNA reads as TGTGCCAGCAGCTTAGGACGGCTCCTCACTTCCTATGGCTACACCTTC. It is translated as CASSLGRLLTSYGYTF.

This clone was counted once. The chain recombines TRBV7-9 with TRBJ2-5; D perhaps matches TRBD2 (5 bases). Looked up from germline, CDR1 is SEHNR and CDR2 is FQNEAQ (reference sequence). Trimming cost V 3 bases and J 4 bases, with 21 bases left between them. The CDR3 runs 17 residues. Written as DNA, the CDR3 is TGTGCCAGCAGCTTTCCCTTCAGGAGCCGGGGTATAGAGACCCAGTACTTC. This sequence encodes CASSFPFRSRGIETQYF. Using reference TRBV7-9 and TRBJ2-5 for the parts outside the CDR3, the full variable domain is DTGVSQNPRHKITKRGQNVTFRCDPISEHNRLYWYRQTLGQGPEFLTYFQNEAQLEKSRLLSDRFSAERPKGSFSTLEIQRTEQGDSAMYLCASSFPFRSRGIETQYFGPGTRLLVL.

The gene calls are TRBV10-2 and TRBJ1-1; D is possibly TRBD1 (5 bases). Germline loops: CDR1 WSHSY, CDR2 SAAADI. The CDR3 has 13 amino acids. V was trimmed by 8 bases and J by 0 bases, leaving 10 bases between them. The DNA of the CDR3 is TGCGCCAGCGGAGGGGCAATGAACACTGAAGCTTTCTTT. This gives the protein CASGGAMNTEAFF.

CDR3 sequence reads: CATRTNTEAFF. The CDR3 nucleotides read TGTGCCACCCGGACGAACACTGAAGCTTTCTTT. The V call is TRBV6-5, the J call TRBJ1-1; no firm D call. Trimming took off 10 bases at V and 1 base at J, with 7 bases between the two ends. The V gene's germline CDR1 is MNHEY and CDR2 SVGAGI. CDR3 length equals 11 residues.

The rearrangement uses TRBV10-3 and TRBJ2-2; 9 bases match TRBD1. The germline V gene has CDR1 ENHRY and CDR2 SYGVKD. The CDR3 spans 18 residues. After removal of 6 bases from V and 1 base from J, the junction contained 12 bases not matched to a gene. The CDR3 sequence is CAISPGQGRVENTGELFF. The DNA of the CDR3 is TGTGCCATCAGCCCGGGACAGGGTCGCGTTGAGAACACCGGGGAGCTGTTTTTT.

V gene TRBV5-6 combines with J gene TRBJ2-2, with 9 nucleotides matching TRBD1. The CDR3 extends over 17 amino acids. Germline CDR1 and CDR2: SGHDT and YYEEEE. Losses at the gene ends were 0 bases for V and 1 base for J; bases not matched to a gene: 4. The DNA for the CDR3 is TGTGCCAGCAGCTTGGCGGGACAGGGTATGAACACCGGGGAGCTGTTTTTT. Its protein product is CASSLAGQGMNTGELFF.

This clone is a singleton in its sample. The chain couples TRBV18 to TRBJ2-5; D might be TRBD2 (5 bases). Trimming took off 0 bases at V and 1 base at J, with 6 bases between the two ends. This CDR3 region has 14 residues. The germline V gene has CDR1 KGHSH and CDR2 LQKENI. Written as DNA, the CDR3 is TGTGCCAGCTCACCACCGACTATCCAAGAGACCCAGTACTTC. Translated: CASSPPTIQETQYF. Combining the CDR3 with reference TRBV18 and TRBJ2-5 gives the whole variable domain NAGVMQNPRHLVRRRGQEARLRCSPMKGHSHVYWYRQLPEEGLKFMVYLQKENIIDESGMPKERFSAEFPKEGPSILRIQQVVRGDSAAYFCASSPPTIQETQYFGPGTRLLVL.

This chain connects TRBV10-1 to TRBJ1-2; TRBD1 agrees at 8 bases. The CDR3 is 12 residues long. V gave up 5 bases and J gave up 8 bases; unmatched junction bases: 4. CDR1 and CDR2 from the germline V gene are WNHNN and SYGVQD (reference sequence). For the CDR3, the DNA is TGCGCCAGCAGTCGGACAGGGAACGGCTACACCTTC. As protein: CASSRTGNGYTF.

V and J are TRBV5-1 and TRBJ2-3; TRBD2 aligns across 11 bases. CDR1 is SGHRS and CDR2 is YFSETQ in the germline V gene. V lost 5 bases to trimming and J lost 0 bases; unmatched junction nucleotides: 11. This CDR3 has 18 residues. CDR3 residues: CASSLGWLAGGSTDTQYF. CDR3 coding DNA: TGCGCCAGCAGTCTTGGTTGGCTAGCGGGGGGCAGCACAGATACGCAGTATTTT.

CDR3 coding DNA: TGTGCCAGCAGCCCTAACGCGCGGGGGGAGCGTTACGAGCAGTACTTC. It yields the protein CASSPNARGERYEQYF. The genes are TRBV7-8 and TRBJ2-7; TRBD2 matches at 8 bases. After removal of 5 bases from V and 4 bases from J, the junction contained 13 bases not matched to a gene. The V gene's germline CDR1 is SGHVS and CDR2 FQNEAQ. The CDR3 covers 16 residues.

V and J are TRBV19 and TRBJ2-7; no clear D gene. The CDR3 runs 13 residues. Looked up from germline, CDR1 is LNHDA and CDR2 is SQIVND (reference sequence). V was pared by 2 bases and J by 3 bases, with 8 bases between. CDR3 sequence reads: CASSIYPDYEQYF. Here the CDR3 DNA reads TGTGCCAGTAGTATATATCCAGACTACGAGCAGTACTTC.

CDR3 bases: TGCGCCAGCAGCCAAGCCGAGGCCGCCCAGGCCAACTATGGCTACACCTTC. Its protein product is CASSQAEAAQANYGYTF. This sequence joins TRBV4-1 and TRBJ1-2; D unresolved. This CDR3 contains 17 residues. CDR1 is MGHRA and CDR2 is YSYEKL in the germline V gene. The V gene lost 1 base and the J gene lost 2 bases, with 17 bases spanning the gap.

V gene TRBV27 combines with J gene TRBJ2-7; a possible D gene is TRBD2 (6 bases). Per germline, CDR1 MNHEY and CDR2 SMNVEV (reference sequence). Trimming shortened V by 8 bases and J by 6 bases, and 17 bases separated the two germline ends. The CDR3 contains 13 residues. The CDR3 DNA reads TGTGCCAGCGGGGGGAATGCGGTTAGCGAGCAGTACGTC. This translates into CASGGNAVSEQYV.

This chain joins TRBV30 and TRBJ1-5; D gene unclear. CDR1 and CDR2 from the germline V gene are GTSNPN and SVGIG (reference sequence). Deletions cut 0 bases from V and 2 bases from J, with 17 bases between. CDR3 length: 17 residues. The DNA of the CDR3 is TGTGCCTGGAGTGTCCTCAGCTCCTTCCCCGGCAATCAGCCCCAGCATTTT. Protein: CAWSVLSSFPGNQPQHF.

The rearrangement links TRBV9 to TRBJ2-1, with D hard to call. Germline assignment: CDR1 SGDLS and CDR2 YYNGEE. With 6 bases removed from V and 4 bases from J, the gap between germline ends came to 8 bases. The CDR3 loop spans 12 amino acids. The CDR3 reads CASNDGYNEQFF. The CDR3 DNA is TGTGCCAGCAATGACGGGTACAATGAGCAGTTCTTC.

This clone was picked up a small number of times. J is TRBJ1-6 and V is TRBV7-9; D possibly corresponds to TRBD1 (5 bases). CDR3 length: 16 amino acids. Trimming removed 1 base from V and 6 bases from J, with 13 bases in between. The germline V gene has CDR1 SEHNR and CDR2 FQNEAQ (reference sequence). The CDR3 protein is CASSLVRGSGNSPLHF. CDR3 in DNA: TGTGCCAGCAGCTTAGTACGGGGGTCAGGTAATTCACCCCTCCACTTT.

The chain uses TRBV11-1 and TRBJ1-1, with unresolved D. The CDR3 is 15 amino acids. CDR1 and CDR2 (germline): SGHAT, FQDESV (reference sequence). V shed 0 bases and J shed 0 bases, with 8 bases lying between them. The CDR3 nucleotides read TGTGCCAGCAGCTTAGCGAGAGGGATGAACACTGAAGCTTTCTTT. Translation gives CASSLARGMNTEAFF.

The chain carries TRBV19 and TRBJ2-3; 11 nucleotides agree with TRBD2. The CDR3 covers 17 residues. The germline V gene encodes CDR1 LNHDA and CDR2 SQIVND (reference sequence). Trimming took 6 bases from V and 2 from J; bases not matched to a gene: 10. The CDR3 sequence is CASSHLLAGGTTDTQYF. DNA of the CDR3: TGTGCCAGTAGCCACCTCCTAGCGGGGGGAACCACAGATACGCAGTATTTT.

This chain uses TRBV15 with TRBJ1-6; D uncertain. Germline CDR1 reads LNHNV; CDR2 reads YYDKDF (reference sequence). The CDR3 is 13 amino acids. Trimming removed 1 base from V and 9 bases from J, with 7 bases in between. The CDR3 loop is CATSRGVGSPLHF. In DNA form, the CDR3 reads TGTGCCACCAGCAGAGGTGTTGGTTCACCCCTCCACTTT. The full variable domain, completed using reference TRBV15 and TRBJ1-6, is DAMVIQNPRYQVTQFGKPVTLSCSQTLNHNVMYWYQQKSSQAPKLLFHYYDKDFNNEADTPDNFQSRRPNTSFCFLDIRSPGLGDTAMYLCATSRGVGSPLHFGNGTRLTVT.

The J gene is TRBJ1-1, the V gene TRBV15; tentative D call: TRBD1 (5 bases). Germline CDR1 reads LNHNV; CDR2 reads YYDKDF (reference sequence). Between the trimmed V and J ends, which lost 0 bases and 4 bases, there was a span of 12 bases. This CDR3 spans 15 amino acids. The CDR3: CATSRDSVGATEAFF. The CDR3 coding sequence is TGTGCCACCAGCAGAGATTCAGTCGGGGCCACTGAAGCTTTCTTT.

This clone was recorded once. This rearrangement joins TRBV4-1 to TRBJ1-1; no clear D. The germline CDR1 and CDR2 sequences are MGHRA and YSYEKL. The CDR3 is 13 amino acids. V was trimmed by 4 bases and J by 6 bases, leaving 12 bases between them. CDR3 in DNA: TGCGCCAGCAGCCCCTCGATGGTTCCTGAAGCTTTCTTT. This gives the protein CASSPSMVPEAFF.

J is TRBJ2-7 and V is TRBV6-5, with a weak D call TRBD2 (6 bases). This CDR3 spans 15 amino acids. Trimming shortened V by 5 bases and J by 2 bases, and 16 bases separated the two germline ends. Looked up from germline, CDR1 is MNHEY and CDR2 is SVGAGI. The CDR3 nucleotides read TGTGCCAGCAGTACGATAAATAGCGGAGCCTACGAGCAGTACGTC. Amino acid sequence: CASSTINSGAYEQYV.

The chain uses TRBV24-1 and TRBJ2-3, with D unclear. CDR1 and CDR2 (germline): KGHDR, SFDVKD. This CDR3 is 14 amino acids long. Trimming pared 4 bases from V and 0 bases from J, leaving 7 bases between. CDR3 amino acids: CATSDVDSTDTQYF. Written as DNA, the CDR3 is TGTGCCACCAGTGACGTGGACAGCACAGATACGCAGTATTTT.

This chain links TRBV19 with TRBJ2-7; possibly TRBD1 for D (5 bases). This CDR3 spans 17 amino acids. In germline, CDR1 is LNHDA, CDR2 SQIVND (reference sequence). V gave up 3 bases and J gave up 2 bases, with 20 bases separating them. The CDR3 loop is CASSIGGGRVVAYEQYF. The CDR3 DNA reads as TGTGCCAGTAGTATCGGTGGCGGCAGGGTGGTTGCCTACGAGCAGTACTTC.